This T cell receptor (beta chain) stems from a study of cytomegalovirus exposure and HLA in healthy donors. A word on this clone: What it binds is not known. Compared with germline, one end of the junction differs, possibly owing to a read error.

Study-wide results and limits: The authors reported that TCR beta sequences could predict HLA-A and HLA-B alleles. These predictions were accurate for most subjects in the first cohort. Rates of TCR association differed by HLA locus in a later analysis, with DRB1 highest and HLA-C lowest.

A multiplex PCR was run with 60 Vbeta primers and 13 Jbeta primers. Generated by immunoSEQ multiplex PCR, the TCRdb table keeps only in-frame clones and is missing some. This table lists around 210,000 clones. Germline values: CDR1 SGHNT, CDR2 YYREEE (reference sequence). CDR3 length: 12 residues. Material: PBMCs. The source of this sequence is a girl between 2 and 10 years old in good health and CMV-seropositive. This sequence joins TRBV5-4 and TRBJ2-5, with a tentative D call TRBD2 (6 bases). The CDR3 bases are TGTGCCAGCGGCCTGTGGTTGGGGGGTAGAAACTTC. It specifies CASGLWLGGRNF.